Listed here are 25 T cell receptor beta chains from one sample, sequenced in a study of radiotherapy plus CTLA-4 blockade in lung cancer. Using immunoSEQ multiplex PCR, the repertoire was profiled, and TCRdb retains in-frame clones only, with some absent. The top ten hold approximately 0.8% of the sample, which has around 80,000 clones, 70% to 85% seen once. Source: peripheral blood, taken from a patient treated with radiotherapy plus ipilimumab. Every receptor here comes from a human donor with non-small cell lung cancer who had stable disease on radiotherapy plus ipilimumab.

CDR3 in amino acids: CASSLRGDYGYTF. The CDR3 coding sequence is TGTGCCAGCAGCTTACGGGGGGACTATGGCTACACCTTC. The V gene is TRBV7-3, the J gene TRBJ1-2; tentative D call: TRBD1 (5 bases). Germline CDR1 SGHTA, CDR2 FQGTGA. CDR3 length: 13 residues. Trimming cost V 2 bases and J 3 bases, with 7 bases left between them.

This clone was recorded a few times. The chain uses TRBV19 and TRBJ1-4, with 9 bases identical to TRBD1. Germline V gives CDR1 LNHDA, CDR2 SQIVND (reference sequence). After removal of 3 bases from V and 7 bases from J, the junction contained 3 bases not matched to a gene. This CDR3 region has 14 residues. CDR3 residues: CASSMRQGGEKLFF. CDR3 nucleotide sequence: TGTGCCAGTAGTATGCGACAGGGGGGTGAAAAACTGTTTTTT.

This chain links TRBV6-1 with TRBJ1-6, with a possible D match to TRBD1 (6 bases). V was shortened by 4 bases and J by 10 bases, with 14 bases between the two germline ends. This CDR3 comprises 14 residues. Germline loops: CDR1 MNHNS, CDR2 SASEGT. The CDR3 sequence: CASSGGGGWSPLHF. CDR3 DNA sequence: TGTGCCAGCAGTGGGGGAGGGGGGTGGTCACCCCTCCACTTT.

The chain employs TRBV11-2 and TRBJ2-1; D is uncertain. This CDR3 region has 14 residues. V was cut by 3 bases and J by 6 bases, with 12 bases left in between. Germline CDR1 reads SGHAT; CDR2 reads FQNNGV. CDR3 loop: CASSFLVKGNEQFF. DNA for the CDR3: TGTGCCAGCAGCTTTTTAGTCAAAGGCAATGAGCAGTTCTTC.

The chain uses TRBV5-6 and TRBJ1-5; D might be TRBD1 (5 bases). CDR1 and CDR2 (germline): SGHDT, YYEEEE. The CDR3 has 13 residues. Trimming removed 1 base from V and 8 bases from J, with 10 bases in between. The CDR3 here is CASSLRGTEPQHF. The CDR3 DNA reads as TGTGCCAGCAGCTTGCGGGGGACGGAGCCCCAGCATTTT.

This CDR3 reads CASSYQTSGGYNEQFF. CDR3 coding DNA: TGTGCCAGCAGTTACCAAACTAGCGGGGGCTACAATGAGCAGTTCTTC. The J gene is TRBJ2-1, the V gene TRBV6-5; 11 nucleotides line up with TRBD2. The V gene's germline CDR1 is MNHEY and CDR2 SVGAGI. The CDR3 consists of 16 residues. After removal of 2 bases from V and 3 bases from J, the junction contained 3 bases not matched to a gene.

The rearrangement links TRBV4-2 to TRBJ2-1, with 10 positions matching TRBD2. Per germline, CDR1 LGHNA and CDR2 YNFKEQ. V was pared by 0 bases and J by 8 bases, with 10 bases of the junction left unmatched. The CDR3 has 17 residues. CDR3 sequence: CASSQEGSGGAGDEQFF. CDR3 nucleotides: TGTGCCAGCAGCCAAGAAGGGAGCGGGGGGGCTGGGGATGAGCAGTTCTTC.

In regard to this clone: In the same sample, other DNA sequences code for this CDR3. The J gene is TRBJ2-2, the V gene TRBV5-4, with TRBD1 matching 8 bases. Germline-derived CDR1 and CDR2 are SGHNT and YYREEE (reference sequence). With V trimmed by 4 bases and J by 1 base, 3 bases remained unmatched. This CDR3 is 15 amino acids long. This chain's CDR3 is CASSPGQGNTGELFF. DNA for the CDR3: TGTGCCAGCAGCCCCGGACAGGGGAACACCGGGGAGCTGTTTTTT.

The rearrangement joins TRBV7-2 to TRBJ1-2; 11 bases fit TRBD1. Germline assignment: CDR1 SGHTA and CDR2 FQGNSA. J was trimmed by 7 bases and V by 4 bases; bases with no gene match: 8. The CDR3 is 15 residues long. The CDR3 here is CASSSDGTGGLGYTF. Written as DNA, the CDR3 is TGTGCCAGCAGCTCGGATGGGACAGGGGGGCTTGGCTACACCTTC.

This chain connects TRBV27 to TRBJ2-2, with TRBD1 matching over 7 bases. The V and J ends lost 6 bases and 4 bases, in that order; junction bases with no gene match: 5. The CDR3 spans 14 residues. Looked up from germline, CDR1 is MNHEY and CDR2 is SMNVEV (reference sequence). This CDR3 reads CASRLDRRTGELFF. In nucleotides, the CDR3 is TGTGCCAGCAGGTTGGACAGGCGCACCGGGGAGCTGTTTTTT.

This sequence joins TRBV2 and TRBJ2-6; D is ambiguous. Germline loops: CDR1 SNHLY, CDR2 FYNNEI. CDR3 length equals 16 residues. The germline V and J ends were trimmed by 7 bases and 0 bases, with 13 bases remaining between them. The CDR3 sequence is CASKGQKLSGANVLTF. The CDR3 region has the DNA TGTGCCAGCAAAGGCCAGAAACTCTCTGGGGCCAACGTCCTGACTTTC.

This clone was detected once. Relative to the germline gene, one junction end is altered; a read error may explain this. V usage is TRBV19 and J usage is TRBJ1-2; D possibly corresponds to TRBD1 (5 bases). Germline loops: CDR1 LNHDA, CDR2 SQIVND (reference sequence). The CDR3 has 15 residues. The CDR3 reads CAGSRARQWNYGYTF. CDR3 DNA sequence: TGTGCCGGTAGTAGGGCAAGACAGTGGAACTATGGCTACACCTTC. The complete variable domain, with remaining parts taken from reference TRBV19 and TRBJ1-2, reads DGGITQSPKYLFRKEGQNVTLSCEQNLNHDAMYWYRQDPGQGLRLIYYSQIVNDFQKGDIAEGYSVSREKKESFPLTVTSAQKNPTAFYLCAGSRARQWNYGYTFGSGTRLTVV.

The chain carries TRBV5-1 and TRBJ1-4, with 7 nucleotides matching TRBD1. In germline, CDR1 is SGHRS, CDR2 YFSETQ. The junction had 2 bases not matched to a gene; V was cut back by 4 bases and J by 5 bases. There are 13 residues in the CDR3. CDR3: CASSMGQNEKLFF. The CDR3 coding sequence is TGCGCCAGCAGCATGGGACAGAATGAAAAACTGTTTTTT.

This clone was found once. This chain uses TRBV9 with TRBJ1-1; TRBD1 aligns across 9 bases. The CDR3 length is 15 residues. V gave up 1 base and J gave up 8 bases; unmatched junction bases: 9. Germline V CDR1 and CDR2: SGDLS, YYNGEE. CDR3: CASSVSPGTGTEAFF. Written as DNA, the CDR3 is TGTGCCAGCAGCGTAAGTCCCGGGACAGGGACCGAAGCTTTCTTT.

This chain uses TRBV6-1 with TRBJ1-5, with 8 bases aligning to TRBD1. V trimming: 4 bases; J trimming: 4 bases; junction bases outside the gene matches: 3. The CDR3 is 14 amino acids. Germline loops: CDR1 MNHNS, CDR2 SASEGT. The CDR3 nucleotides read TGTGCCAGCAGTGGTAACAGGGGGAATCAGCCCCAGCATTTT. Protein: CASSGNRGNQPQHF.

The chain recombines TRBV2 with TRBJ1-1, with unresolved D. Germline lookup yields CDR1 SNHLY and CDR2 FYNNEI. The germline V and J ends were trimmed by 6 bases and 4 bases, with 15 bases remaining between them. This CDR3 comprises 14 residues. The DNA for the CDR3 is TGTGCCAGCAGGAGCGGCCTAGGAGGCACTGAAGCTTTCTTT. It codes for CASRSGLGGTEAFF.

The table lists this clone with a few counts. The genes are TRBV5-4 and TRBJ1-5; no reliable D call. The CDR3 sequence is 14 residues long. Deletions cut 2 bases from V and 4 bases from J, with 10 bases between. Germline V lookup: CDR1 SGHNT, CDR2 YYREEE (reference sequence). CDR3 nucleotide sequence: TGTGCCAGCAGCTTAGACGGGAAGAATCAGCCCCAGCATTTT. Amino acids: CASSLDGKNQPQHF.

This clone has a single count. The gene calls are TRBV5-1 and TRBJ1-1; TRBD1 matches 7 bases. Germline CDR1 reads SGHRS; CDR2 reads YFSETQ. The CDR3 runs 15 residues. J was trimmed by 1 base and V by 5 bases; bases with no gene match: 8. In nucleotides, the CDR3 is TGCGCCAGCAGTTTCCAGGACAGGCGGAACACTGAAGCTTTCTTT. This gives the protein CASSFQDRRNTEAFF.

This chain links TRBV6-6 with TRBJ1-1; the D is unclear. The V and J ends lost 4 bases and 1 base respectively, with 16 bases between them. Germline CDR1 reads MNHNY; CDR2 reads SVGAGI (reference sequence). The CDR3 spans 16 residues. Written as DNA, the CDR3 is TGTGCCAGCAGTTCGTATGTTCGGGCAGAGAACACTGAAGCTTTCTTT. Translated: CASSSYVRAENTEAFF.

The chain couples TRBV11-2 to TRBJ2-3, with D possibly being TRBD1 (5 bases). Germline V CDR1 and CDR2: SGHAT, FQNNGV. This CDR3 is 14 amino acids long. V lost 4 bases and J lost 6, with 14 bases in between. The CDR3 protein is CASSSSWGGDTQYF. CDR3 DNA sequence: TGTGCCAGCAGCTCCTCCTGGGGCGGTGATACGCAGTATTTT.

As for this clone: This sample also contains other DNA sequences that code for the same CDR3. The J gene is TRBJ2-7, the V gene TRBV27, with D tentatively TRBD1 (6 bases). The length of the CDR3 is 14 residues. Per germline, CDR1 MNHEY and CDR2 SMNVEV (reference sequence). V dropped 2 bases and J dropped 2 bases, with 10 bases sitting between them. CDR3 residues: CASSLIGDTYEQYF. As DNA, the CDR3 is TGTGCCAGCAGTTTAATCGGGGACACCTACGAGCAGTACTTC.

The V call is TRBV5-1, the J call TRBJ2-1; unclear D gene. CDR1 is SGHRS and CDR2 is YFSETQ in the germline V gene. V was cut by 0 bases and J by 10 bases, with 8 bases left in between. The CDR3 is 12 amino acids. CDR3 DNA: TGCGCCAGCAGCTTGGCCGGGTTGGAGCAGTTCTTC. It translates to CASSLAGLEQFF.

The chain couples TRBV2 to TRBJ2-5; D might be TRBD1 (5 bases). CDR3 length: 13 amino acids. Germline loops: CDR1 SNHLY, CDR2 FYNNEI. V shed 8 bases and J shed 7 bases, with 17 bases lying between them. The CDR3 reads CASVADAQGTQYF. DNA for the CDR3: TGTGCCAGCGTGGCCGACGCCCAGGGGACCCAGTACTTC.

Only one count was recorded for this clone. The V gene is TRBV2, the J gene TRBJ1-1, with 7 nucleotides matching TRBD1. Unmatched junction bases numbered 10, after V lost 6 bases and J lost 6 bases. Germline CDR1 and CDR2: SNHLY and FYNNEI. The CDR3 is 14 residues long. The CDR3 DNA reads TGTGCCAGCAGCTCCAGACAGGGTTTCTCTGAAGCTTTCTTT. It is translated as CASSSRQGFSEAFF.

The rearrangement links TRBV11-3 to TRBJ2-1; D is undetermined. The CDR3 is 13 amino acids. Trimming took off 1 base at V and 11 bases at J, with 12 bases between the two ends. The V gene's germline CDR1 is SGHNT and CDR2 YENEEA. CDR3: CASSLVSARKQFF. CDR3 bases: TGTGCCAGCAGCTTAGTCTCCGCGCGGAAGCAGTTCTTC.